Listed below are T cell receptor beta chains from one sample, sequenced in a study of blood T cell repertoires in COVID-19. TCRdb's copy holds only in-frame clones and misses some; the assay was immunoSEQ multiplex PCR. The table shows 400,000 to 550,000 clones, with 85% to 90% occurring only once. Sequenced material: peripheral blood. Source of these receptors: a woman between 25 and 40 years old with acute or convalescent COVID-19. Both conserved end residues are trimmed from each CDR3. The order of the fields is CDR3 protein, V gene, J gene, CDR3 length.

CDR3: ATTSSGLSSYNEQF; V: TRBV2; J: TRBJ2-1; length: 14
CDR3: ASSSYQPQH; V: TRBV28; J: TRBJ1-5; length: 9
CDR3: ATEGRSPYEQY; V: TRBV24-1; J: TRBJ2-7; length: 11
CDR3: ASSHRGFNYGYT; V: TRBV3-1/TRBV3-2; J: TRBJ1-2; length: 12
CDR3: ATSLRENTEAF; V: TRBV24-1; J: TRBJ1-1; length: 11
CDR3: ASSQGAIGMVYGYT; V: TRBV4-1; J: TRBJ1-2; length: 14
CDR3: ASSLGTGGSYNEQF; V: TRBV5-1; J: TRBJ2-1; length: 14
CDR3: ATRDSTDTQY; V: TRBV24-1; J: TRBJ2-3; length: 10
CDR3: ASQDREYNEQF; V: TRBV19; J: TRBJ2-1; length: 11
CDR3: ASSLDWGSGKNTGELF; V: TRBV5-1; J: TRBJ2-2; length: 16
CDR3: ASSLNAGERTDTQY; V: TRBV7-3; J: TRBJ2-3; length: 14
CDR3: ASDRGGTQETQY; V: TRBV9; J: TRBJ2-5; length: 12
CDR3: ASSPGTGGDYGYT; V: TRBV18; J: TRBJ1-2; length: 13
CDR3: ASSWTGVPYEQY; V: TRBV5-1; J: TRBJ2-7; length: 12
CDR3: ASSWTGAGELF; V: TRBV5-6; J: TRBJ2-2; length: 11
CDR3: AGGEGGTNTEAF; V: TRBV28; J: TRBJ1-1; length: 12
CDR3: ASSVRPDRTWDTQY; V: TRBV9; J: TRBJ2-3; length: 14
CDR3: ASSPGTPPSYEQY; V: TRBV5-1; J: TRBJ2-7; length: 13
CDR3: ASSLNYAAKGYQY; V: TRBV5-1; J: TRBJ2-5; length: 13
CDR3: ASSQTGGRPGELF; V: TRBV5-4; J: TRBJ2-2; length: 13
CDR3: ASSYRSGQGGGYT; V: TRBV6-5; J: TRBJ1-2; length: 13
CDR3: ASSETGTGLYEQY; V: TRBV2; J: TRBJ2-7; length: 13